A selection of T cell receptor beta chains follows, all from one sample in a study of T-cell memory formation after mild COVID-19. TCRdb reanalysed the 5' RACE reads using MiXCR and keeps one entry per CDR3 protein. This table has about 470,000 distinct CDR3 sequences, approximately 23% appearing once. The sequenced sample was PBMCs or a T cell subset sorted from them (not recorded which). These receptors originate from an adult woman who had mild COVID-19 (a few samples of this study predate the infection). Cell type and time point are not known. CDR3s leave out the opening cysteine and the closing phenylalanine or tryptophan. Fields, in order: J gene, CDR3 length, V gene, clone size, CDR3 protein. For some rows the clone size is stated as once, few or many, or as a class when expanded; others skip it.

TRBJ2-2 14 TRBV12-5 few ASGFRTGLYTGELF
TRBJ1-1 10 TRBV24-1 NA ATSDWGTEAF
TRBJ2-1 15 TRBV24-1 many ATSDLPGTSSENEQF
TRBJ2-1 15 TRBV11-3 few ASSSQLASSSYNEQF
TRBJ2-1 12 TRBV30 NA AWSVSGGPREQF
TRBJ2-1 11 TRBV13 NA ASSPLGKDEQF
TRBJ1-1 12 TRBV3-1 once ASTDGTEVAEAF
TRBJ1-1 12 TRBV6-6 NA ASSNTADSPEAF
TRBJ2-1 13 TRBV4-2 few ASSQGRSFDNEQF
TRBJ2-1 12 TRBV11-3 many ASSDLPTGDEQF
TRBJ1-2 10 TRBV29-1 few SVGTGTNGYT
TRBJ1-5 13 TRBV10-2 few ASSEYGHSNQPQH
TRBJ1-3 14 TRBV30 few AWSRGTSKGGNTIY
TRBJ2-1 13 TRBV27 NA ASSGAGTGANEQF
TRBJ2-6 12 TRBV12-3/TRBV12-4 NA ASVGGTGANVLT
TRBJ2-3 14 TRBV7-2 many ASSPRTRSSTDTQY